This T cell receptor (beta chain) was captured by sequencing in a study of post-analysis software for immune sequencing data. Study-level information: Both relapsing-remitting and secondary progressive multiple sclerosis featured among the disease courses, as did progressive-relapsing multiple sclerosis.

Germline loops: CDR1 DFQATT, CDR2 SNEGSKA (reference sequence). This CDR3 region has 13 residues. V shed 1 base and J shed 13 bases, with 17 bases lying between them. This clonotype was counted between two and nine times. As yet, its antigen is unknown. Findings and caveats of the study: With TRBV5-6, TRBV5-1 and TRBV20-1 included, 4 or 5 TRBV segments were more frequent in patients than in controls.

The library was made from cDNA and included unique molecular identifiers. Input populations of about 0.95 to 11 million T cells gave rise to approximately 500,000 cDNA molecules. MiXCR, applied by TCRdb to the PCR reads, yields one record per CDR3 protein. The sample comprises about 540,000 distinct CDR3 sequences, 30% to 40% of which are singletons, and about 6% rests with the top ten. The origin of this receptor is a girl under 18 with multiple sclerosis. Source material: blood. V gene TRBV20-1 combines with J gene TRBJ2-1; D unresolved. DNA of the CDR3: TGCAGTGCTAGAGCTATATCTGTCCCCTTCCAGTTCTTC. Translating gives CSARAISVPFQFF.